This T cell receptor (beta chain) was sequenced in a study of shared clonotypes between healthy human individuals. The material for each subset, its genomic DNA, was split evenly across several immunoSEQ plates. Replicate PCRs were loaded with 250 to 300 ng DNA from unsorted PBMC, around 30,000 T cell genomes. Assay: immunoSEQ multiplex PCR; the TCRdb copy retains only in-frame clones and omits some. The sample includes about half a million clones, around 73% of them seen just once. The V and J ends lost 3 bases and 4 bases, in that order; junction bases with no gene match: 4. Germline V lookup: CDR1 SQVTM, CDR2 ANQGSEA. This CDR3 has 13 residues. All donors were healthy HIV-negative adults lacking recent acute infections or vaccinations. In this sample, this clone turned up once.

Input material: PBMCs. This chain links TRBV29-1 with TRBJ2-5, with 8 nucleotides matching TRBD1. This sequence was found in a woman between 35 and 50 years old in good health. Some clones in this sample may be carry-over from other donors' samples. The CDR3 is CSVEDTGGETQYF. The CDR3, as DNA: TGCAGCGTTGAGGATACAGGGGGAGAGACCCAGTACTTC.